Listed below are T cell receptor beta chains from one sample, sequenced in a study of OX40 agonist ivuxolimab in advanced cancers. Some clones are missing from TCRdb's copy, which holds only in-frame ones; the method was immunoSEQ multiplex PCR. The data contain about 70,000 clones, around four fifths of them singletons. The source was CD4+ or CD8+ T cells sorted from blood, collected in a trial of the OX40 agonist ivuxolimab. The receptors were sampled from an adult with an advanced solid tumor such as melanoma, head and neck, liver or kidney cancer. The CDR3 runs from the conserved cysteine through the conserved F or W. A D gene is named only where the DNA matches it firmly. Size is stated for part of the rows, as once, few or many counts, or as a class when the clone is expanded.

TGCGCCAGCAGCCAAGGTTCTGCCTTTGGCTACGAGCAGTACTTC	CASSQGSAFGYEQYF	TRBJ2-7	.	.	TRBV4-3
TGCAGCGGCGGGACAGGGAGAACTGAAGCTTTCTTT	CSGGTGRTEAFF	TRBJ1-1	medium-sized	TRBD1	TRBV29-1
TGTGCCAGCAGCCCCGGACAGGTCGACCAAGAGACCCAGTACTTC	CASSPGQVDQETQYF	TRBJ2-5	.	TRBD1	TRBV7-9
TGTGCCAGCAGCGTAGCCCCCGAGAGCGCTGAAGCTTTCTTT	CASSVAPESAEAFF	TRBJ1-1	once	.	TRBV9
TGTGCCAGCAGTTACACGGGAGGGAGGGCCCACGAGCAGTACTTC	CASSYTGGRAHEQYF	TRBJ2-7	.	TRBD2	TRBV6-6
TGCGCCAGCAGCCACGGCGACAGGGCCAAGGGGAACACTGAAGCTTTCTTT	CASSHGDRAKGNTEAFF	TRBJ1-1	.	TRBD1	TRBV4-1
TGCGCCAGCAGTTCGAGGGACGTGTCCTACGAGCAGTACTTC	CASSSRDVSYEQYF	TRBJ2-7	.	.	TRBV5-1
TGTGCCACCCTTCAGCACGGTAGTGAAAAACTGTTTTTT	CATLQHGSEKLFF	TRBJ1-4	medium-sized	.	TRBV6-5
TGTGCCAGCAGCCAAACCCCTCACGGGACTAGCGTTTACAATGAGCAGTTCTTC	CASSQTPHGTSVYNEQFF	TRBJ2-1	.	TRBD2	TRBV4-2
TGCGCCAGCAGCTTGGTTGGGACGGACTATGGCTACACCTTC	CASSLVGTDYGYTF	TRBJ1-2	.	.	TRBV5-1
TGTGCCAGCAGAGGTTTGGGGCACTACTCCTACGAGCAGTACTTC	CASRGLGHYSYEQYF	TRBJ2-7	once	.	TRBV6-5
TGTGCCAGCAGGCAGGGAAGGGGAGGGATCGCTGAAGCTTTCTTT	CASRQGRGGIAEAFF	TRBJ1-1	.	.	TRBV7-2
TGTGCCTGGAGCCGGGAGCTGGGTGAGCAGTACTTC	CAWSRELGEQYF	TRBJ2-7	.	.	TRBV30
TGTGCCATCAGTGAGTCGGGGAGGGGATCGGGACAAGAGACCCAGTACTTC	CAISESGRGSGQETQYF	TRBJ2-5	.	TRBD2	TRBV10-3
TGTGCCAGCAGCGTGGGCTCCTACAATGAGCAGTTCTTC	CASSVGSYNEQFF	TRBJ2-1	.	.	TRBV19
TGTGCCAGCAGCGCCGGGACTAGCCAGTACAATGAGCAGTTCTTC	CASSAGTSQYNEQFF	TRBJ2-1	.	TRBD2	TRBV7-9
TGTGCCAGCAGCCCCAGACGGAAGCGTGAGGAAAAACTGTTTTTT	CASSPRRKREEKLFF	TRBJ1-4	.	.	TRBV11-2
TGTGCCAGCAAGGACAAGAGCGCTGGGGCCAACGTCCTGACTTTC	CASKDKSAGANVLTF	TRBJ2-6	.	.	TRBV4-2
TGTGCCAGCAGTTCCAGGGGGCCGGGTAATTCACCCCTCCACTTT	CASSSRGPGNSPLHF	TRBJ1-6	.	TRBD1	TRBV6-6
TGTGCCAGCAGCATCGGCCGGGTTTTTATTAGGCAGCCCCAGCATTTT	CASSIGRVFIRQPQHF	TRBJ1-5	.	.	TRBV21-1
TGCGCCAGCAGGGAATTCGACAGTCAGCCCCAGCATTTT	CASREFDSQPQHF	TRBJ1-5	few	.	TRBV10-2
TGTGCCAGCAGTTTGGACAGGAACAATCAGCCCCAGCATTTT	CASSLDRNNQPQHF	TRBJ1-5	.	TRBD1	TRBV2
TGTGCCAGCAGAACCCCCAGCGGGAGGAATGAGCAGTTCTTC	CASRTPSGRNEQFF	TRBJ2-1	.	.	TRBV21-1
TGTGCCAGCAGAGAGACTAACACCGGGGAGCTGTTTTTT	CASRETNTGELFF	TRBJ2-2	.	.	TRBV7-2
TGCGCCAGCAGCCAAACCAGGTATATGAACACTGAAGCTTTCTTT	CASSQTRYMNTEAFF	TRBJ1-1	.	.	TRBV4-3
TGTGCCAGCAGCTCCCCGCGGGAGCTGTTTTTT	CASSSPRELFF	TRBJ2-2	.	.	TRBV7-8
TGTGCCAGCAGCTTTCTCAGCGGGAGCTCCTACGAGCAGTACTTC	CASSFLSGSSYEQYF	TRBJ2-7	once	TRBD2	TRBV7-3
TGCGCCAGCAGCTCGGGTCGAGGGGGCGAGGATCAGCCCCAGCATTTT	CASSSGRGGEDQPQHF	TRBJ1-5	.	TRBD1	TRBV5-1
TGTGCCAGTAGGAGGGACAGTTTGGACTATGGCTACACCTTC	CASRRDSLDYGYTF	TRBJ1-2	.	TRBD1	TRBV19
TGTGCCAGCAGCTTAAGGGGGAGTCTGAACACTGAAGCTTTCTTT	CASSLRGSLNTEAFF	TRBJ1-1	once	.	TRBV7-2
TGCGCCAGCAGCTTCGGGGACAGGGAGGTTCATGAGCAGTTCTTC	CASSFGDREVHEQFF	TRBJ2-1	.	TRBD1	TRBV5-1
TGTGCCAGCAGCACGACTAGCGGGTACTACAATGAGCAGTTCTTC	CASSTTSGYYNEQFF	TRBJ2-1	.	TRBD2	TRBV5-4
TGCAGCGTTGAGACGGGAGGGGTGGAGACCCAGTACTTC	CSVETGGVETQYF	TRBJ2-5	.	TRBD2	TRBV29-1
TGTGCCAGCAGCTTAGGAGGACAAGCCAACGTCCTGACTTTC	CASSLGGQANVLTF	TRBJ2-6	.	.	TRBV7-9
TGTGCCAGCAGCTTGAAGCTGGGCACTGAAGCTTTCTTT	CASSLKLGTEAFF	TRBJ1-1	few	.	TRBV7-8
TGCGCCAGCAGCCTTGGGGGGCTGGGAAACACCATATATTTT	CASSLGGLGNTIYF	TRBJ1-3	few	.	TRBV5-1
TGTGCCATCAGTGAGCGCGGAACAGGGGGTAGGGAGACCCAGTACTTC	CAISERGTGGRETQYF	TRBJ2-5	.	TRBD1	TRBV10-3
TGTGCCAGCAGTCCGGGCAACACTGAAGCTTTCTTT	CASSPGNTEAFF	TRBJ1-1	.	.	TRBV6-6
TGTGCCAGCAGCCCTAGAGGGGGACTAGCGGGCTCCTACAATGAGCAGTTCTTC	CASSPRGGLAGSYNEQFF	TRBJ2-1	.	TRBD2	TRBV11-1
TGTGCCTGGAGTGTAGGATCGAACACTGAAGCTTTCTTT	CAWSVGSNTEAFF	TRBJ1-1	.	.	TRBV30
TGTGCCAGCAGTTTGTATTCCGCCGCCAAAAACATTCAGTACTTC	CASSLYSAAKNIQYF	TRBJ2-4	.	.	TRBV28
TGTGCCAGTAGTATTACTGGGGGCACCTATGGCTACACCTTC	CASSITGGTYGYTF	TRBJ1-2	.	.	TRBV19